Shown below are 18 T cell receptor beta chains from a single sample sequenced in a study of cytomegalovirus exposure and HLA in healthy donors. Both 60 Vbeta primers and 13 Jbeta primers went into the PCR. TCRdb keeps only in-frame clones here, not all; method: immunoSEQ multiplex PCR. The sample yields 200,000 to 250,000 clones, more than 75% seen once. Sequencing was done on a sample of PBMCs. The receptors originated from a woman between 40 and 50 years old in good health and CMV-seropositive.

The V and J genes are TRBV11-2 and TRBJ2-5, with 8 bases aligning to TRBD2. The CDR3 has 16 residues. With 5 bases clipped from V and 4 bases from J, the junction kept 12 bases outside the gene matches. Germline CDR1 SGHAT, CDR2 FQNNGV. Here the CDR3 DNA reads TGTGCCAGCAGCCGGGGGTTGCGGGAGGAGGGAGAGACCCAGTACTTC. It specifies CASSRGLREEGETQYF.

With respect to this clone: At one end, the junction sequence differs from germline, possibly due to a read error. The chain carries TRBV7-9 and TRBJ2-1; D is unresolved. CDR1 SEHNR and CDR2 FQNEAQ come from the germline V gene (reference sequence). This CDR3 comprises 17 residues. The chain's CDR3 is CSSTRERIRVLINEQFF. In nucleotides, the CDR3 is TGTTCCAGCACCCGAGAGAGGATAAGAGTATTAATCAATGAGCAGTTCTTC.

This sequence joins TRBV7-6 and TRBJ1-1, with D possibly matching TRBD1 (5 bases). CDR1 and CDR2 from the germline V gene are SGHVS and FNYEAQ. Trimming took off 3 bases at V and 0 bases at J, with 23 bases between the two ends. The CDR3 is made up of 19 amino acids. The CDR3 coding sequence is TGTGCCAGCAGCTTGGACGCAAAATCAGGGAGGGGCATGAACACTGAAGCTTTCTTT. It is translated as CASSLDAKSGRGMNTEAFF. The full variable domain, rest sourced from reference TRBV7-6 and TRBJ1-1, is GAGVSQSPRYKVTKRGQDVALRCDPISGHVSLYWYRQALGQGPEFLTYFNYEAQQDKSGLPNDRFSAERPEGSISTLTIQRTEQRDSAMYRCASSLDAKSGRGMNTEAFFGQGTRLTVV.

The chain has TRBV4-1 and TRBJ1-6, with D possibly being TRBD1 (5 bases). Germline CDR1 and CDR2: MGHRA and YSYEKL. CDR3 size: 17 residues. V was shortened by 3 bases and J by 8 bases, with 20 bases between the two germline ends. Here the CDR3 DNA reads TGCGCCAGCAGCCACGGAAGGGACGGTCGGGGGGATTCACCCCTCCACTTT. This gives the protein CASSHGRDGRGDSPLHF.

V usage is TRBV6-1 and J usage is TRBJ1-5; 8 bases match TRBD1. Germline CDR1 reads MNHNS; CDR2 reads SASEGT. Germline trimming cut 3 bases from V and 5 bases from J; bases unmatched to any gene: 6. CDR3 length equals 15 residues. CDR3 bases: TGTGCCAGCAGTGAGGACAGGGTGTTGGATCAGCCCCAGCATTTT. Amino acid sequence: CASSEDRVLDQPQHF.

The J gene is TRBJ1-3, the V gene TRBV6-5; D remains unclear. Trimming removed 0 bases from V and 0 bases from J, with 9 bases in between. CDR1 and CDR2 from the germline V gene are MNHEY and SVGAGI. CDR3 length: 16 residues. The CDR3 loop is CASSYSTANSGNTIYF. For the CDR3, the DNA is TGTGCCAGCAGTTACTCAACAGCCAACTCTGGAAACACCATATATTTT.

In this sample, this clone turned up once. The V call is TRBV9, the J call TRBJ1-5, with 7 bases lining up with TRBD1. The CDR3 loop spans 14 amino acids. CDR1 is SGDLS, CDR2 YYNGEE, per germline. V gave up 0 bases and J gave up 7 bases; unmatched junction bases: 4. The chain's CDR3 is CASSVDRGGQPQHF. The CDR3 nucleotides read TGTGCCAGCAGCGTAGACAGGGGTGGACAGCCCCAGCATTTT.

The genes are TRBV7-8 and TRBJ2-1; D is undetermined. CDR3 length: 15 residues. Per germline, CDR1 SGHVS and CDR2 FQNEAQ. V lost 1 base to trimming and J lost 9 bases, with 16 bases between them. CDR3 region: CASSLVSGRFGEQFF. The DNA of the CDR3 is TGTGCCAGCAGCTTAGTGAGTGGGCGATTCGGTGAGCAGTTCTTC.

This clone was counted a few times. J is TRBJ2-5 and V is TRBV6-5; a possible D gene is TRBD1 (5 bases). Germline V gene lookup returns CDR1 MNHEY and CDR2 SVGAGI. V was shortened by 2 bases and J by 1 base, with 8 bases between the two germline ends. This CDR3 spans 14 amino acids. CDR3 loop: CASSYGASQETQYF. The CDR3 DNA reads as TGTGCCAGCAGTTACGGGGCTTCCCAAGAGACCCAGTACTTC.

Comment on this clone: The junction departs from germline at one end; a sequencing error may be responsible. This chain connects TRBV6-5 to TRBJ2-5; TRBD2 is a possible D gene (5 bases). The CDR3 extends over 13 amino acids. Germline-derived CDR1 and CDR2 are MNHEY and SVGAGI. CDR3 coding DNA: TGTGCCAACAGTTACGAGGGCCCGGTGGCCCAGTACTTC. Encoded protein: CANSYEGPVAQYF.

The J gene is TRBJ2-4, the V gene TRBV5-6; D perhaps matches TRBD2 (5 bases). Trimming removed 0 bases from V and 1 base from J, with 11 bases in between. CDR3 length: 16 residues. Per germline, CDR1 SGHDT and CDR2 YYEEEE. CDR3 nucleotide sequence: TGTGCCAGCAGCTTGGTGTCGGGAACGGCCAAAAACATTCAGTACTTC. Amino acid sequence: CASSLVSGTAKNIQYF.

V and J are TRBV9 and TRBJ2-6; no reliable D call. Germline CDR1 SGDLS, CDR2 YYNGEE. Trimming took 3 bases from V and 4 from J, leaving 14 bases between them. This CDR3 contains 16 residues. The CDR3 region has the DNA TGTGCCAGCAGCGCCCGACTTCTTCAAGGGGCCAACGTCCTGACTTTC. Translated, it gives CASSARLLQGANVLTF.

This clone was recorded once. The V gene is TRBV5-1, the J gene TRBJ1-1, with a weak D call TRBD1 (5 bases). The CDR3 length is 14 residues. V was shortened by 2 bases and J by 5 bases, with 13 bases between the two germline ends. Looked up from germline, CDR1 is SGHRS and CDR2 is YFSETQ. The CDR3 nucleotides are TGCGCCAGCAGCTTTTTGGGGGGAGGAACTGAAGCTTTCTTT. It encodes CASSFLGGGTEAFF.

CDR3 amino acids: CASSLVAAGGYGYTF. The CDR3 DNA sequence: TGTGCCAGCAGCTTGGTGGCAGCCGGCGGCTATGGCTACACCTTC. This chain connects TRBV5-6 to TRBJ1-2; D not resolved. V shed 0 bases and J shed 4 bases, with 13 bases lying between them. Germline V gene data show CDR1 as SGHDT and CDR2 as YYEEEE. The CDR3 totals 15 residues.

The rearrangement uses TRBV4-1 and TRBJ2-5, with 7 bases identical to TRBD2. J lost 11 bases, V lost 1 base, and 13 bases had no gene match. CDR1 is MGHRA, CDR2 YSYEKL, per germline. The CDR3 spans 15 residues. The CDR3 region has the DNA TGCGCCAGCAGCCAAGTTCCATCCCTCCCGCGGGAGCAGTACTTC. The encoded protein is CASSQVPSLPREQYF.

The chain combines TRBV7-9 with TRBJ2-1; TRBD2 agrees at 7 bases. The CDR3 is 13 amino acids. The V gene's germline CDR1 is SEHNR and CDR2 FQNEAQ (reference sequence). CDR3 amino acids: CSIRGGRHNEQFF. CDR3 nucleotide sequence: TGTTCCATTAGGGGAGGGAGGCACAATGAGCAGTTCTTC.

The J gene is TRBJ1-2, the V gene TRBV5-4, with D perhaps TRBD1 (5 bases). Deletions cut 0 bases from V and 4 bases from J, with 13 bases between. Germline loops: CDR1 SGHNT, CDR2 YYREEE (reference sequence). The CDR3 runs to 15 residues. The CDR3 region is CASSLGQGPPYGYTF. The CDR3 nucleotides are TGTGCCAGCAGCTTGGGTCAGGGTCCTCCCTATGGCTACACCTTC.

The gene calls are TRBV28 and TRBJ2-5; 7 bases map to TRBD2. V dropped 4 bases and J dropped 4; count of bases not matched to a gene: 9. The CDR3 spans 15 residues. Germline loops: CDR1 MDHEN, CDR2 SYDVKM. The CDR3: CASSSPLGRGETQYF. As DNA, the CDR3 is TGTGCCAGCAGTTCCCCTCTGGGGAGGGGAGAGACCCAGTACTTC.